Each of the 19 T cell receptor beta chains below was sequenced from the same sample in a study of CD8 T cells in ankylosing spondylitis. MiXCR was run by TCRdb on the 5' RACE reads, yielding one entry per CDR3 protein. The sample lists 250,000 or so distinct CDR3 sequences, roughly a tenth seen once, with 2.6% in the top ten. Sequencing was done on a sample of blood, either unsorted or a sorted T cell fraction (not recorded which). The source of these receptors is a male donor with ankylosing spondylitis or in good health (not recorded which).

About this clonotype itself: The germline gene is not matched at one end of the junction; a read error may be the cause. V is TRBV2 and J is TRBJ2-7; D is uncertain. CDR1 and CDR2 from the germline V gene are SNHLY and FYNNEI. CDR3 length: 13 residues. The CDR3: CASTQSFGYEQYF. In DNA form, the CDR3 reads TGCGCCAGCACCCAGTCGTTCGGCTACGAGCAGTACTTC.

This clonotype was counted many times. The chain has TRBV25-1 and TRBJ1-2, with D tentatively TRBD1 (5 bases). The CDR3 is 14 residues long. The V end lost 4 bases, the J end lost 4 bases, and 13 bases lay between the germline ends. Germline V lookup: CDR1 MGHDK, CDR2 SYGVNS. Written as DNA, the CDR3 is TGTGCCAGCAGTGGAGTAGGGGACCTCTATGGCTACACCTTC. Translation: CASSGVGDLYGYTF.

The V call is TRBV7-2, the J call TRBJ2-7, with 8 bases fitting TRBD1. CDR3 length: 13 residues. Germline V gene lookup returns CDR1 SGHTA and CDR2 FQGNSA. V gave up 6 bases and J gave up 9 bases; unmatched junction bases: 10. In DNA form, the CDR3 reads TGTGCCAGCAGTGGACAGGGCGACTTCGTGCAGTACTTC. Its translation is CASSGQGDFVQYF.

The chain employs TRBV5-1 and TRBJ2-5; D might be TRBD1 (5 bases). Germline V gives CDR1 SGHRS, CDR2 YFSETQ. This CDR3 is 15 amino acids long. Trimming removed 0 bases at V and 0 bases at J, with 9 bases between. CDR3 nucleotides: TGCGCCAGCAGCTTGGCCGCAGGGAACCAAGAGACCCAGTACTTC. It yields the protein CASSLAAGNQETQYF. Together with reference TRBV5-1 and TRBJ2-5, the CDR3 gives the full variable domain: KAGVTQTPRYLIKTRGQQVTLSCSPISGHRSVSWYQQTPGQGLQFLFEYFSETQRNKGNFPGRFSGRQFSNSRSEMNVSTLELGDSALYLCASSLAAGNQETQYFGPGTRLLVL.

The DNA of the CDR3 is TGTGCCAGCAGCATAGGTGGGACAGGGGTCAATGAGCAGTTCTTC. Protein product: CASSIGGTGVNEQFF. This chain connects TRBV5-4 to TRBJ2-1; 10 bases line up with TRBD1. The germline CDR1 and CDR2 sequences are SGHNT and YYREEE (reference sequence). Trimming removed 4 bases from V and 6 bases from J; junction bases left unmatched: 7. CDR3 length equals 15 residues. Using reference TRBV5-4 and TRBJ2-1 for the parts outside the CDR3, the full variable domain is ETGVTQSPTHLIKTRGQQVTLRCSSQSGHNTVSWYQQALGQGPQFIFQYYREEENGRGNFPPRFSGLQFPNYSSELNVNALELDDSALYLCASSIGGTGVNEQFFGPGTRLTVL.

The table lists this clonotype with a few counts. The chain has TRBV15 and TRBJ2-6; either TRBD1 or TRBD2 may supply D (5 bases each). V was cut by 2 bases and J by 0 bases, with 20 bases left in between. The CDR3 length is 20 residues. Looked up from germline, CDR1 is LNHNV and CDR2 is YYDKDF (reference sequence). The CDR3: CATSRRGPGRDHSGANVLTF. The CDR3 DNA reads as TGTGCCACCAGCAGACGTGGGCCGGGACGGGACCACTCTGGGGCCAACGTCCTGACTTTC.

The chain joins TRBV6-5 to TRBJ1-5; 7 nucleotides align to TRBD1. Germline assignment: CDR1 MNHEY and CDR2 SVGAGI. The CDR3 contains 16 residues. The V and J ends lost 10 bases and 0 bases, in that order; junction bases with no gene match: 12. CDR3: CATSLGTVDSNQPQHF. DNA of the CDR3: TGTGCCACCAGCTTAGGGACAGTTGATAGCAATCAGCCCCAGCATTTT.

In this sample, this clonotype turned up many times. J is TRBJ1-1 and V is TRBV18, with a weak D call TRBD1 (6 bases). V was pared by 3 bases and J by 7 bases, with 12 bases between. The V gene's germline CDR1 is KGHSH and CDR2 LQKENI. The CDR3 contains 13 residues. The DNA for the CDR3 is TGTGCCAGCTCACCGGGGGGCGGGGTTGAAGCTTTCTTT. Translation: CASSPGGGVEAFF.

This clonotype was detected ten times or more. This chain joins TRBV7-2 and TRBJ2-5, with TRBD2 identical over 11 bases. V shed 1 base, J shed 6 bases, and the junction held 4 bases outside the gene matches. CDR1 is SGHTA, CDR2 FQGNSA, per germline. This CDR3 region has 15 residues. The CDR3 DNA reads as TGTGCCAGCAGCTTAGGACTAGCGGGGACGAAGACCCAGTACTTC. Translating gives CASSLGLAGTKTQYF.

Here the CDR3 DNA reads TGCAGTGCCTTTAGGACATCCAAGTATGGCTACACCTTC. Translated: CSAFRTSKYGYTF. The J gene is TRBJ1-2, the V gene TRBV20-1; D perhaps matches TRBD1 (5 bases). Germline CDR1 DFQATT, CDR2 SNEGSKA (reference sequence). Trimming shortened V by 6 bases and J by 5 bases, and 16 bases separated the two germline ends. The CDR3 extends over 13 amino acids.

Many counts were recorded for this clonotype. This sequence joins TRBV20-1 and TRBJ1-2; D not resolved. Between the trimmed V and J ends, which lost 0 bases and 3 bases, there was a span of 11 bases. Per germline, CDR1 DFQATT and CDR2 SNEGSKA (reference sequence). CDR3 length: 14 amino acids. The CDR3 nucleotides are TGCAGTGCTAGAGATCGGATAGAATACTATGGCTACACCTTC. Its protein is CSARDRIEYYGYTF.

The chain employs TRBV5-6 and TRBJ1-5; a weak D match, TRBD1 (5 bases). CDR3 length equals 15 residues. The germline V and J ends were trimmed by 2 bases and 6 bases, with 15 bases remaining between them. The germline gives CDR1 SGHDT, CDR2 YYEEEE. CDR3 in amino acids: CASSFGQGGAQPQHF. In DNA form, the CDR3 reads TGTGCCAGCAGCTTCGGGCAGGGAGGCGCTCAGCCCCAGCATTTT.

This clonotype was seen many times. This chain connects TRBV7-9 to TRBJ2-7, with D unclear. Trimming shortened V by 1 base and J by 5 bases, and 9 bases separated the two germline ends. Germline CDR1 SEHNR, CDR2 FQNEAQ (reference sequence). The CDR3 is made up of 13 amino acids. This chain's CDR3 is CASSLGAGNEQYF. The CDR3 DNA follows: TGTGCCAGCAGCTTAGGGGCAGGCAACGAGCAGTACTTC. Filled out from reference TRBV7-9 and TRBJ2-7, the complete variable domain reads DTGVSQNPRHKITKRGQNVTFRCDPISEHNRLYWYRQTLGQGPEFLTYFQNEAQLEKSRLLSDRFSAERPKGSFSTLEIQRTEQGDSAMYLCASSLGAGNEQYFGPGTRLTVT.

This clonotype appeared many times. This chain connects TRBV27 to TRBJ2-4; tentatively, D is TRBD1 or TRBD2 (5 bases each). Trimming took 3 bases from V and 3 from J, leaving 21 bases between them. Germline-derived CDR1 and CDR2 are MNHEY and SMNVEV (reference sequence). The CDR3 extends over 18 amino acids. CDR3 DNA: TGTGCCAGCAGTTTCCTCGCGGGTCAGCCTGGGGGCAAAAACATTCAGTACTTC. As protein: CASSFLAGQPGGKNIQYF.

The V gene is TRBV13, the J gene TRBJ1-1, with a possible D match to TRBD1 (5 bases). Germline loops: CDR1 PRHDT, CDR2 FYEKMQ (reference sequence). V lost 11 bases and J 8 bases, leaving 21 bases between the germline ends. The CDR3 extends over 13 amino acids. For the CDR3, the DNA is TGTGCCGTGGACTCTCAGGGAGTTGACGAAGCTTTCTTT. As protein: CAVDSQGVDEAFF.

This clonotype came up many times. The rearrangement joins TRBV5-1 to TRBJ2-7, with 10 bases lining up with TRBD2. From germline, CDR1 is SGHRS and CDR2 YFSETQ. The CDR3 loop spans 14 amino acids. The trim removed 4 bases at V and 5 bases at J, leaving 6 bases unmatched. CDR3 coding DNA: TGCGCCAGCAGCGCCCCTCTAGCGGGAGACGAGCAGTACTTC. Its translation: CASSAPLAGDEQYF.

This clonotype was found many times. This rearrangement joins TRBV27 to TRBJ1-2; D unresolved. V was pared by 5 bases and J by 6 bases, with 10 bases between. In germline, CDR1 is MNHEY, CDR2 SMNVEV (reference sequence). The CDR3 contains 12 residues. This chain's CDR3 is CASSTHDNGYTF. CDR3 coding DNA: TGTGCCAGCAGTACCCACGACAATGGCTACACCTTC.

The chain uses TRBV20-1 and TRBJ1-2; TRBD1 is a possible D gene (5 bases). V lost 3 bases to trimming and J lost 6 bases, with 20 bases between them. Germline CDR1 is DFQATT and CDR2 is SNEGSKA (reference sequence). The CDR3 has 15 residues. The CDR3 coding sequence is TGCAGTGCTAGGGAGCCCGGGGCCCCTATTCATGGCTACACCTTC. It specifies CSAREPGAPIHGYTF.

The table lists this clonotype with many counts. This chain links TRBV5-1 with TRBJ1-1, with D possibly TRBD1 on 6 matching bases. Trimming cost V 0 bases and J 4 bases, with 16 bases left between them. The CDR3 has 16 residues. Looked up from germline, CDR1 is SGHRS and CDR2 is YFSETQ. CDR3 sequence reads: CASSLEVTGLGTEAFF. The CDR3 nucleotides are TGCGCCAGCAGCTTGGAAGTCACAGGGTTGGGCACTGAAGCTTTCTTT.